This T cell receptor (beta chain) was identified during a study of blood T cell repertoires in COVID-19. The CDR3 contains 16 residues. V was cut by 7 bases and J by 2 bases, with 21 bases left in between. The germline gives CDR1 MDHEN, CDR2 SYDVKM. Profiled with immunoSEQ multiplex PCR; TCRdb holds only in-frame clones, not every one. The sample lists around 88,000 clones, roughly 90% occurring once. This clone has only one observation. The clonotype comes from a man aged 55-75 years with acute or convalescent COVID-19. Sequencing was done on a sample of peripheral blood. V and J are TRBV28 and TRBJ2-7; D is possibly TRBD1 (5 bases). The CDR3 loop is CASTTARGHLTYEQYF. The CDR3 DNA is TGTGCCAGCACCACTGCTAGAGGACACTTGACCTACGAGCAGTACTTC.